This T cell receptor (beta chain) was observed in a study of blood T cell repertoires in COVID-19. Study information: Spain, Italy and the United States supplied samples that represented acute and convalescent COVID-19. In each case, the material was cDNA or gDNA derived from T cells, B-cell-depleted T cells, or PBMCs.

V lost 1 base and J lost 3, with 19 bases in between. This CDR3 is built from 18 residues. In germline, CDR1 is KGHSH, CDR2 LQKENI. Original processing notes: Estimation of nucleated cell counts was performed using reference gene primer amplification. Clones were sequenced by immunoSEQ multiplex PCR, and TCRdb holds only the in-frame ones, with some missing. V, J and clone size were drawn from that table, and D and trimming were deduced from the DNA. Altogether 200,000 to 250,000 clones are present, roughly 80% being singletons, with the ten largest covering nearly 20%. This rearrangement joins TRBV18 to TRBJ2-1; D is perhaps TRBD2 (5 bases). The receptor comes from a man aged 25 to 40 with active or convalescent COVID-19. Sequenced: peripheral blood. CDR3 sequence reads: CASSPRRVAPRFYNEQFF. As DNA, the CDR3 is TGTGCCAGCTCACCACGGCGGGTGGCCCCCCGATTCTACAATGAGCAGTTCTTC.